The TCR beta chain under discussion was sequenced for a study of cytomegalovirus exposure and HLA in healthy donors (TCRdb year 2017). For the study in its entirety: An earlier analysis of approximately 640 of the donors reported 250 to 350 Gb of sequence data and 120 million or so unique TCR beta sequences from some 180 million T cells. Roughly 290 gigabases of sequencing data and around 80 million unique TCR sequences made up an early release that covered approximately 620 HLA-typed donors. Among the roughly 390 genotyped donors, approximately 77% belonged to the genetic ancestry cluster associated with self-reported Caucasian donors. The study was designed to test whether signatures of past pathogen exposure could be identified by cataloging public T cell receptors. The T cell repertoires of under 700 subjects were profiled by immunosequencing and related to cytomegalovirus serostatus. A separate validation cohort of over a hundred different subjects was used in addition to the 666-subject first cohort. To predict cytomegalovirus infection status, the study brought together high-throughput TCR immunosequencing, statistical association of individual TCRs with disease status, and machine learning. In a later analysis, previously published TCR beta repertoires from 600 to 850 donors were re-analyzed and high-resolution HLA genotyping was added so that TCR occurrence patterns could be studied. In the later analysis, no new phenotypic data were used to find candidate immune exposures; instead, reliance was placed on TCR beta sequences and their occurrence across donors. In an earlier analysis of 550 to 700 of the donors, high-throughput TCR beta sequencing was used to judge whether each TCR beta V gene segment behaved as functional or pseudogenic. Donor age, sex, ethnicity and CMV serostatus were collected together with the repertoire data. In a later genetic analysis, genome-wide SNP genotypes for about three fifths of the roughly 670 donors were used, and that subset was treated as a discovery cohort. Every repertoire in the discovery cohort had been generated on one and the same sequencing platform. Both class I and class II loci were covered by HLA typing, at four-digit resolution. The number of typed donors differed by locus: about 620-640 for A, B, C, DRB1 and DQB1; some 500 for DQA1; some 610 for DPA1; and about 470 for DPB1. About five DR-DQ haplotypes were treated as single units for association and clustering because of strong linkage in the cohort. Among roughly 370 genotyped donors of the cohort, an average of about 240,000 unique TCR beta nucleotide sequences were sequenced per donor, about a sixth of them non-productive. Study-wide findings and limitations: The presence/absence analyses assumed that sequencing depth was roughly uniform across donors, and that assumption may not be true. When HLA alleles, especially DR and DQ, strongly co-occurred, TCR associations were difficult to assign to individual alleles. In a later analysis, 15,000 to 20,000 TCR beta sequences were associated with specific HLA alleles at a false discovery rate of 0.05. According to a later analysis, TCR association rates differed among HLA loci, with DRB1 alleles showing the most associated TCRs and HLA-C alleles showing the fewest. An earlier analysis of roughly 570 of the donors showed that most TCR beta V segments appeared in productive rearrangements either about 87% or about 30% of the time, which broadly matched IMGT annotations. Compared with equally common non-associated chains, HLA-associated TCR beta chains in a later analysis were more clonally expanded and had lower generation probabilities. A few of the identified cytomegalovirus-associated TCR beta chains were confirmed in vitro to be specific for cytomegalovirus antigens. In the study, about 150 TCR beta chains were listed as associated with cytomegalovirus. A cluster of highly shared sequence variants was judged likely to be a technical artifact of the sequencing pipeline. The cohort was sequenced for TCR beta chains only, and without alpha or paired-chain data the features that could be detected were limited. Seventeen rarely observed V segments, including chromosome 9 orphons, were excluded from the earlier analysis of several hundred of the donors because counts were too low. A further reported finding was that TCR beta sequences accurately predicted the HLA-A and HLA-B alleles for most subjects in the first cohort. The authors suggested that the approach could potentially be generalized to other disease states and immunological phenotypes. In a later analysis, several top co-occurrence clusters were reported to appear linked to parvovirus B19, influenza, CMV and Epstein-Barr virus. Across donors, most TCR sequences were observed very rarely, whereas some public TCRs were present in many individuals. Immune exposure information for the cohort was limited to CMV serostatus. A later analysis found that most CMV-associated TCR beta chains appeared HLA-restricted, with HLA associations seemingly driven largely by CMV exposure. Cytomegalovirus status was reported to be diagnosed by the classifier with high specificity and sensitivity in both the original and validation cohorts. Linkage disequilibrium might explain the correlated functional status among segregating V segments, but an unknown experimental factor could not be ruled out. Compared with the approximately 670-donor mean, donors in an Asian-associated ancestry cluster had fewer N-insertions in productive TCRs, according to a later genetic analysis. In a later genetic analysis, a missense DCLRE1C variant was associated with V-gene and J-gene trimming of TCR beta chains, and the association was replicated in an independent cohort. Because some donors lacked HLA typing at each locus, the association tests relied only on the typed subset.

In total, roughly 670 healthy bone marrow donors made up the cohort. At the time of sampling, all cohort members were nominally healthy, though unrecorded immune exposures were likely present. The donor tested CMV seropositive, placing the donor among the roughly 270 seropositive members of the cohort. A peripheral blood sample was collected from each donor, and TCR beta sequencing was performed on peripheral blood mononuclear cells. The Qiagen DNeasy Blood Extraction Kit was used to extract genomic DNA from the blood cell samples. A note on this clone: Its antigen is still unknown. No much larger clonotype is one base removed from it; base qualities were not supplied.

Library preparation used the immunoSEQ multiplex PCR assay. A mixture of 60 forward primers for TCR Vbeta segments and 13 reverse primers for TCR Jbeta segments was used in the multiplex PCR. The CDR3 region of rearranged TCR beta genes was amplified from genomic DNA with a multiplex PCR assay. The amplified TCR beta libraries were sequenced on the Illumina HiSeq System as 87-base-pair reads. The authors' pipeline ran thus. A later analysis tallied roughly 80 million unique TCR beta chains across the approximately 670 repertoires, and approximately 9.9 million of those chains were shared by two or more donors. A nearest-neighbor algorithm error-corrected the raw reads and collapsed the reads into unique sequences, merging closely related sequences to remove PCR and sequencing errors. V, D and J gene segments were assigned by aligning CDR3 sequences to IMGT reference sequences. For a sequence to be retained, a match of at least six nucleotides to both a V gene segment and a J gene segment was required. Rearrangements were called productive when the CDR3 lacked stop codons and stayed in frame with V and J; all others were non-productive. CDR3 was defined according to IMGT convention as the region running from the second conserved V-encoded cysteine to the conserved J-encoded phenylalanine. In an earlier analysis of more than 550 of the donors, sequences lacking an unambiguous match to a single V gene segment were excluded. An earlier analysis of 500 to 600 of the donors classified V segments as functional when productive rearrangements were above 56.7% and as segregating when the standard deviation between donors was above 5%. To diagnose cytomegalovirus status from the catalog of TCR beta chain sequences, a statistical classification framework was built. In a later analysis, TCR nucleotide sequences were compared against IMGT/GENE-DB human TR gene sequences so that V and J genes could be assigned. Using the TCRdist pipeline, a later analysis assigned CDR3 sequences along with most-parsimonious VDJ recombination scenarios. In a later analysis, every TCR beta chain was defined by the combination of its CDR3 amino acid sequence and its V-gene family, and reads without a unique V-gene family were dropped. To address suspected cross-contamination and a sequencing artifact, a later analysis removed some 620 highly shared, low-generation-probability nucleotide sequences. In a later analysis, a clonal expansion index was calculated for each public chain from normalized within-repertoire ranks of inferred template counts. Generation probabilities in a later analysis came from a VDJ recombination model fitted to out-of-frame rearrangements, and those results were checked against IGoR. In a later analysis, hypergeometric tests were used to score TCR-TCR, TCR-HLA and TCR-CMV co-occurrence, with a repertoire-size bias correction applied to TCR pairs. To estimate false discovery rates, a later analysis permuted the HLA or CMV assignments 20 times. In a later analysis, co-occurring TCRs were grouped using DBSCAN, with TCRdist sequence similarity added in when clustering inside HLA-allele-positive subsets. For co-occurrence clustering, repertoires with fewer than 30,000 or more than 120,000 public chains were excluded, along with five or six repertoires with anomalous nucleotide sharing. What TCRdb holds here is the immuneACCESS table cut down to in-frame rearrangements. Part of the clones is not present; checked against another copy, under half of the missing clones reflect an unresolved V gene, and the others are unexplained. V, J and clone size derive from that table, while D and trimming were established from the DNA sequence. This sample lists some 76,000 clones; roughly 76% were detected once. The top ten hold 9% to 14% of the sample.

The clonotype was recovered from a male donor in good health and CMV-seropositive. The material sequenced was PBMCs.

The bases read TGCGCCAGCAGACCTTCCGTCGGGGAGGGAAGCAATCAGCCCCAGCATTTT. Its amino acids are CASRPSVGEGSNQPQHF. The rearranged segments are TRBV4-1 and TRBJ1-5; no D segment can be confidently identified. The V and J ends are trimmed by 6 bases and 1 base, leaving 19 bases between them. CDR1 MGHRA and CDR2 YSYEKL are derived from the germline V gene. The CDR3 goes from the cysteine to the phenylalanine over 17 residues. Of all the DNA, just the CDR3 is kept, 51 bases in frame from base 1.